This T cell receptor (beta chain) was profiled in a study of cytotoxic CD8 clonotypes in ibrutinib-treated CLL. Trimming cost V 4 bases and J 7 bases; bases outside gene matches: 6. Germline V gene lookup returns CDR1 MNHEY and CDR2 SMNVEV (reference sequence). The CDR3 has 14 residues. TCRdb keeps only in-frame clones here, not all; method: immunoSEQ multiplex PCR. This table has some 92,000 clones, 77% appearing once. This sequence originates from a human donor with chronic lymphocytic leukemia. Sequenced here: PBMCs, sampled after 24 months of ibrutinib treatment. The chain joins TRBV27 to TRBJ1-5; 8 bases align to TRBD1. The CDR3 protein is CASSSQGARQPQHF. CDR3 in DNA: TGTGCCAGCAGTTCCCAGGGGGCGAGGCAGCCCCAGCATTTT.